This TCR beta chain was sequenced in a study of blood T cell repertoires in COVID-19. Background on the study: The study drew acute and convalescent COVID-19 samples from the United States, Italy and Spain. T cells, B-cell-depleted T cells, or PBMCs provided the cDNA or gDNA that served as material.

Looked up from germline, CDR1 is MGHRA and CDR2 is YSYEKL. Trimming cost V 3 bases and J 4 bases; bases outside gene matches: 8. The CDR3 consists of 15 residues. The authors' processing: Estimates of nucleated cell counts were drawn from the amplification of reference gene primers. TCRdb keeps only in-frame clones here, not all; method: immunoSEQ multiplex PCR. V, J and clone size are those of that table, while D and trimming were read from the DNA. The repertoire holds more than 35,000 clones, with 80% as singletons. What was sequenced was peripheral blood. V usage is TRBV4-1 and J usage is TRBJ2-7, with 8 bases that match TRBD1. The TCR originated in a woman aged 65 to 85 with acute or convalescent COVID-19. The CDR3: CASSHFAGGDYEQYF. DNA of the CDR3: TGCGCCAGCAGCCATTTTGCAGGGGGCGATTACGAGCAGTACTTC.